A selection of T cell receptor beta chains follows, all from one sample in a study of response to subunit inactivated influenza vaccine. A single record per CDR3 protein comes from TCRdb applying MiXCR to the RT-PCR reads. Seen here are about 540,000 distinct CDR3 sequences, around 25% observed once, and the top ten hold approximately 3%. These data were likewise used in another study, on T cells expressing NK-cell markers.

Sequenced here: CD4+ T cells sorted from PBMCs, sampled about 13 days after vaccination. Source of these receptors: a man aged 50-59 years who received an inactivated influenza vaccine. Both conserved end residues are trimmed from each CDR3.

J gene,V gene,CDR3 protein
TRBJ2-1,TRBV11-2,ASSFSLRLGSYNEQF
TRBJ2-7,TRBV4-1,ASSQDRFLSYEQY
TRBJ2-2,TRBV2,ASSDGGYRGTGELF
TRBJ1-1,TRBV5-5,ASSPGGENTEAF
TRBJ2-3,TRBV27,ASSLVGGPTDTQY
TRBJ2-1,TRBV4-2,ASSQAGIWGGASYNEQF
TRBJ2-7,TRBV5-1,ASSTGTGGYEQY
TRBJ2-7,TRBV5-1,ASSFASGTYEQY
TRBJ2-5,TRBV5-8,ASSLEPGQETQY
TRBJ2-2,TRBV7-9,ASSFGVPNTGELF
TRBJ2-7,TRBV28,ASKKGVLEQY
TRBJ2-2,TRBV4-3,ASSQEGLVTNTGELF
TRBJ2-3,TRBV28,ASSSPRAGGDTQY
TRBJ2-5,TRBV5-6,ASSWGLAGVNRETQY
TRBJ2-3,TRBV9,ASSPSPYPLLVVSTDTQY
TRBJ2-2,TRBV18,ASSPGQPTGELF
TRBJ2-1,TRBV6-2/TRBV6-3,ASSRRLSEQF
TRBJ1-2,TRBV4-2,ASSQPAGVYGYT
TRBJ1-3,TRBV28,ASSSTGLTHGNTIY
TRBJ1-2,TRBV10-2,ASRHPDGYT